Shown below are 17 T cell receptor beta chains from a single sample sequenced in a study of CD8 T cells in Susac syndrome. RNA was extracted with the RNeasy kit, and a quantity of 0.5 to 1 ug was reverse transcribed using random hexamers. Using its own MiXCR run on the immunoSEQ multiplex PCR reads, TCRdb lists one record per CDR3 protein. This sample has roughly 110,000 distinct CDR3 sequences, with nearly 95% found just once. The sequenced sample consisted of CD4+ T cells from PBMCs. The receptors shown here come from a human donor in good health.

The gene calls are TRBV7-3 and TRBJ1-1; 8 bases fit TRBD1. The V segment lost 5 bases and the J segment 0 bases; nucleotides outside the gene matches: 5. Germline CDR1 reads SGHTA; CDR2 reads FQGTGA. The CDR3 is 15 amino acids. The CDR3 nucleotides are TGTGCCAGCAGCCGTGGACAGGGCTTGAACACTGAAGCTTTCTTT. Residues: CASSRGQGLNTEAFF.

The chain combines TRBV11-3 with TRBJ2-7; TRBD2 matches 7 bases. CDR3 length: 14 amino acids. V lost 5 bases, J lost 3 bases, and 7 bases stayed unmatched. Germline CDR1 reads SGHNT; CDR2 reads YENEEA. The CDR3 reads CASSRAGSGYEQYF. The CDR3 DNA is TGTGCCAGCAGCCGAGCGGGATCAGGCTACGAGCAGTACTTC.

This chain links TRBV7-2 with TRBJ2-2; D might be TRBD1 (5 bases). Germline CDR1 reads SGHTA; CDR2 reads FQGNSA. The CDR3 runs 17 residues. Trimming cost V 5 bases and J 4 bases, with 20 bases left between them. CDR3 DNA: TGTGCCAGCAGCCGAGGCCAGGGCCGTGCCAGCACCGGGGAGCTGTTTTTT. It yields the protein CASSRGQGRASTGELFF.

The V gene is TRBV5-1, the J gene TRBJ2-2, with TRBD1 identical over 8 bases. There are 15 residues in the CDR3. After removal of 0 bases from V and 3 bases from J, the junction contained 1 base not matched to a gene. Per the germline V gene, CDR1 is SGHRS and CDR2 is YFSETQ. CDR3 residues: CASSLETGDTGELFF. CDR3 bases: TGCGCCAGCAGCTTGGAGACAGGGGACACCGGGGAGCTGTTTTTT. The whole variable domain, remainder taken from reference TRBV5-1 and TRBJ2-2, is KAGVTQTPRYLIKTRGQQVTLSCSPISGHRSVSWYQQTPGQGLQFLFEYFSETQRNKGNFPGRFSGRQFSNSRSEMNVSTLELGDSALYLCASSLETGDTGELFFGEGSRLTVL.

The chain uses TRBV6-5 and TRBJ2-7; perhaps TRBD2 as D (5 bases). V was clipped by 5 bases and J by 7 bases, with 12 bases between them. Germline V gene lookup returns CDR1 MNHEY and CDR2 SVGAGI. The length of the CDR3 is 12 residues. In nucleotides, the CDR3 is TGTGCCAGCAGTGACGGCCGGACTGAGCAGTACTTC. As protein: CASSDGRTEQYF.

The chain has TRBV15 and TRBJ1-3; TRBD1 aligns across 9 bases. Germline CDR1 LNHNV, CDR2 YYDKDF (reference sequence). The length of the CDR3 is 16 residues. Losses at the gene ends were 5 bases for V and 4 bases for J; bases not matched to a gene: 9. The CDR3 loop reads CATSRDRAQFGNTIYF. In nucleotides, the CDR3 is TGTGCCACCAGCCGGGACAGGGCCCAATTCGGAAACACCATATATTTT.

The genes are TRBV2 and TRBJ1-1; 10 bases line up with TRBD1. Losses at the gene ends were 2 bases for V and 3 bases for J; bases not matched to a gene: 15. This CDR3 spans 19 amino acids. Germline values: CDR1 SNHLY, CDR2 FYNNEI. DNA of the CDR3: TGTGCCAGCAGTGAATTTCCGGGACAGGGGCAGTGGGTTGACACTGAAGCTTTCTTT. It translates to CASSEFPGQGQWVDTEAFF.

The J gene is TRBJ2-2, the V gene TRBV4-1; TRBD2 agrees at 8 bases. This CDR3 is built from 19 residues. Germline CDR1 is MGHRA and CDR2 is YSYEKL. With V trimmed by 2 bases and J by 4 bases, 15 bases remained unmatched. As DNA, the CDR3 is TGCGCCAGCAGCCAACCAACAGGACTAGCTAAAGTTAGCACCGGGGAGCTGTTTTTT. Translating gives CASSQPTGLAKVSTGELFF.

The chain carries TRBV29-1 and TRBJ2-7; D is possibly TRBD1 or TRBD2 (5 bases each). This CDR3 comprises 12 residues. Trimming pared 6 bases from V and 3 bases from J, leaving 12 bases between. CDR1 and CDR2 from the germline V gene are SQVTM and ANQGSEA. CDR3 amino acids: CSVGAGSYEQYF. In DNA, the CDR3 is TGCAGCGTCGGGGCAGGGAGCTACGAGCAGTACTTC.

The J gene is TRBJ1-2, the V gene TRBV28, with D unresolved. CDR1 is MDHEN and CDR2 is SYDVKM in the germline V gene. The CDR3 loop spans 13 amino acids. V lost 2 bases and J 2 bases, leaving 6 bases between the germline ends. The CDR3 coding sequence is TGTGCCAGCAGTTTAAGCGTGAACTATGGCTACACCTTC. Translating gives CASSLSVNYGYTF.

The chain carries TRBV6-2 or TRBV6-3 and TRBJ2-5; D is uncertain. Germline CDR1 is MNHEY and CDR2 is SVGEGT. Deletions cut 8 bases from V and 4 bases from J, with 8 bases between. The CDR3 contains 11 residues. Written as DNA, the CDR3 is TGTGCCAGCCACGTCGGAGAGACCCAGTACTTC. It codes for CASHVGETQYF.

The chain joins TRBV27 to TRBJ2-7, with TRBD1 matching over 7 bases. Germline lookup yields CDR1 MNHEY and CDR2 SMNVEV (reference sequence). V was pared by 5 bases and J by 2 bases, with 3 bases of the junction left unmatched. The CDR3 totals 13 residues. In nucleotides, the CDR3 is TGTGCCAGCAGTCACGGGACAGCCTACGAGCAGTACTTC. Translated, it gives CASSHGTAYEQYF.

This clonotype was detected only once. V usage is TRBV30 and J usage is TRBJ2-1, with 9 bases identical to TRBD1. V lost 5 bases, J lost 5 bases, and 7 bases stayed unmatched. From germline, CDR1 is GTSNPN and CDR2 SVGIG (reference sequence). The CDR3 is 14 amino acids. The CDR3 DNA reads TGTGCCTGGGGGGGACAGGGACGTAACAATGAGCAGTTCTTC. Residues: CAWGGQGRNNEQFF.

This chain joins TRBV29-1 and TRBJ2-7; possibly TRBD1 or TRBD2 for D (6 bases each). The V end lost 0 bases, the J end lost 2 bases, and 11 bases lay between the germline ends. The CDR3 consists of 14 residues. Germline loops: CDR1 SQVTM, CDR2 ANQGSEA. The CDR3 reads CSVEEGGSAYEQYF. The DNA of the CDR3 is TGCAGCGTTGAAGAGGGGGGCAGCGCCTACGAGCAGTACTTC.

This chain joins TRBV29-1 and TRBJ1-5; D is unclear. Germline CDR1 and CDR2: SQVTM and ANQGSEA. This CDR3 has 13 amino acids. With 4 bases removed from V and 9 bases from J, the gap between germline ends came to 16 bases. In DNA form, the CDR3 reads TGCAGCGTTGTAACGGGTCCGGATCGGCCCCAGCATTTT. Translation gives CSVVTGPDRPQHF.

This sequence joins TRBV3-1 and TRBJ1-2; D possibly corresponds to TRBD1 (5 bases). Trimming cost V 1 base and J 3 bases, with 12 bases left between them. The CDR3 runs to 15 residues. The germline V gene encodes CDR1 LGHDT and CDR2 YNNKEL (reference sequence). The CDR3 DNA reads as TGTGCCAGCAGCCAAGCTCCAGGGACGTACTATGGCTACACCTTC. Its protein product is CASSQAPGTYYGYTF.

The chain carries TRBV29-1 and TRBJ2-7; maybe TRBD2 (5 bases). Germline CDR1 SQVTM, CDR2 ANQGSEA. Trimming removed 3 bases at V and 6 bases at J, with 18 bases between. CDR3 length: 14 residues. The CDR3 protein is CSVDVGAFGGEQYF. The CDR3 DNA is TGCAGCGTTGATGTGGGAGCGTTTGGTGGCGAGCAGTACTTC.